This T cell receptor beta chain was sequenced in a study of response to subunit inactivated influenza vaccine. This clonotype was recorded at least ten times. V trimming: 0 bases; J trimming: 4 bases; junction bases outside the gene matches: 1. This CDR3 has 15 amino acids. Germline V CDR1 and CDR2: LGHNA, YSLEER. One entry per CDR3 protein, called by TCRdb with MiXCR from the RT-PCR reads. The data contain about 170,000 distinct CDR3 sequences, approximately 12% of them singletons. These data also featured in a second study, about T cells expressing NK-cell markers. From that paper: Template switching by 5'RACE with UMIs generated the TCR beta cDNA. These same clonotypes (in a handful of donors) also led the CD3+CD56-NKG2C+ fraction.

The sequence derives from a man aged 45-65 years who received an inactivated influenza vaccine. The material was CD8+ T cells sorted from PBMCs, obtained 12 days after vaccination. This chain links TRBV4-3 with TRBJ1-1, with 11 bases lining up with TRBD1. This chain's CDR3 is CASSQDGTGGTEAFF. In DNA form, the CDR3 reads TGCGCCAGCAGCCAAGATGGGACAGGGGGCACTGAAGCTTTCTTT.